Sequencing of this T cell receptor beta chain was carried out in a study of T cells in Graves' hyperthyroidism and ophthalmopathy. Whole-study context: Peripheral blood was taken when the disease was first diagnosed, before any treatment began.

Ophthalmopathy cases scored 3 or more on the Clinical Activity Score and 4 or more on NOSPECS grade, with duration below 3 months. RNA transcripts gave rise to amplified TCR beta CDR3 regions. A first-round RT-PCR of the TCR CDR3 used the HTBI primer set. TCRdb processed the multiplex PCR reads anew with MiXCR; each CDR3 protein has one entry. Of about 640,000 distinct CDR3 sequences listed, roughly 15% are singletons. Study-wide findings and caveats: The model predicted ophthalmopathy a median about 6.6 months before onset.

This clonotype was picked up many times. Its specificity is not known. The sample consisted of blood. This clonotype was sampled from a woman aged 50 to 65 with Graves' ophthalmopathy.

The CDR3 loop reads CASSDPRGQANTGELFF. In nucleotides, the CDR3 is TGTGCCAGCAGTGACCCTAGAGGACAGGCGAACACCGGGGAGCTGTTTTTT. V is TRBV28 and J is TRBJ2-2; TRBD1 matches at 7 bases. Losses at the gene ends were 5 bases for V and 0 bases for J; bases not matched to a gene: 9. The CDR3 consists of 17 residues. CDR1 is MDHEN, CDR2 SYDVKM, per germline.